The 22 T cell receptor beta chains given below trace back to one sample, sequenced in a study of identical twins. TCRdb fed the 5' RACE reads into MiXCR, producing one record per CDR3 protein. The table includes some 1,600,000 distinct CDR3 sequences, 32% detected once. The material sequenced was cord blood. Receptors originate from a newborn girl in good health.

This clonotype was observed once. In DNA, the CDR3 is TGTGCCAGCTCGGGACTACCCGTAGTGGGACACACAGATACGCAGTATTTT. It yields the protein CASSGLPVVGHTDTQYF. The chain uses TRBV27 and TRBJ2-3; TRBD2 might be the D (7 bases). CDR1 and CDR2 (germline): MNHEY, SMNVEV (reference sequence). The V gene lost 8 bases and the J gene lost 2 bases, with 23 bases spanning the gap. This CDR3 has 17 amino acids.

This clonotype was seen many times. This may come from a read error, since a much larger clone is one base off. The genes are TRBV9 and TRBJ1-2, with D unclear. CDR1 and CDR2 (germline): SGDLS, YYNGEE. Trimming pared 0 bases from V and 2 bases from J, leaving 2 bases between. This CDR3 has 12 amino acids. In DNA, the CDR3 is TGTGCCAGCAGCGTAGGGAACTATGGCTACACCTTC. Its protein is CASSVGNYGYTF.

This clonotype was observed a few times. The rearrangement uses TRBV28 and TRBJ2-5, with 14 bases that match TRBD2. Per germline, CDR1 MDHEN and CDR2 SYDVKM. This CDR3 has 17 amino acids. The V segment lost 3 bases and the J segment 5 bases; nucleotides outside the gene matches: 8. CDR3 amino acids: CASSFPGLAGVGETQYF. CDR3 nucleotide sequence: TGTGCCAGCAGTTTCCCGGGACTAGCGGGAGTAGGTGAGACCCAGTACTTC.

The chain couples TRBV29-1 to TRBJ2-7; D is unclear. The end of the DNA aligns better with TRBJ2-5, so the J call may be wrong. From germline, CDR1 is SQVTM and CDR2 ANQGSEA. The CDR3 is made up of 12 amino acids. For the CDR3, the DNA is TGCAGCGTTGCGGATACCTTGGGGACCCAGTACTTC. Protein: CSVADTLGTQYF.

The rearrangement links TRBV9 to TRBJ2-1; tentatively, D is TRBD2 (5 bases). V lost 3 bases and J lost 0, with 13 bases in between. CDR1 and CDR2 (germline): SGDLS, YYNGEE. The length of the CDR3 is 16 residues. The CDR3 coding sequence is TGTGCCAGCAGCGAGCCTCCTAGCAACTCCTACAATGAGCAGTTCTTC. This encodes CASSEPPSNSYNEQFF.

This clonotype was counted a few times. The V gene is TRBV2, the J gene TRBJ2-1, with 7 nucleotides matching TRBD2. V lost 8 bases, J lost 4 bases, and 5 bases stayed unmatched. CDR1 is SNHLY and CDR2 is FYNNEI in the germline V gene. This CDR3 is 13 amino acids long. For the CDR3, the DNA is TGTGCCAGCGGGAGGGGACCTTACAATGAGCAGTTCTTC. Amino acid sequence: CASGRGPYNEQFF.

The chain recombines TRBV3-1 with TRBJ1-5; D not certain. V lost 1 base and J 3 bases, leaving 10 bases between the germline ends. Germline assignment: CDR1 LGHDT and CDR2 YNNKEL (reference sequence). The CDR3 covers 15 residues. CDR3 residues: CASSQGTGYNQPQHF. CDR3 nucleotide sequence: TGTGCCAGCAGCCAAGGCACGGGTTACAATCAGCCCCAGCATTTT.

This clonotype was found once. This sequence joins TRBV19 and TRBJ2-3, with D perhaps given as TRBD1 or TRBD2 (6 bases each). CDR3 length: 13 amino acids. The germline gives CDR1 LNHDA, CDR2 SQIVND (reference sequence). The V and J ends lost 4 bases and 10 bases respectively, with 15 bases between them. In DNA, the CDR3 is TGTGCCAGTAGTACCCTAAGGGGGGATGCGCAGTATTTT. It is translated as CASSTLRGDAQYF.

In this sample, this clonotype turned up a few times. The rearrangement joins TRBV11-3 to TRBJ2-7; D not certain. The CDR3 consists of 14 residues. Germline assignment: CDR1 SGHNT and CDR2 YENEEA. V was trimmed by 1 base and J by 3 bases, leaving 10 bases between them. The chain's CDR3 is CASSLGSHGYEQYF. Written as DNA, the CDR3 is TGTGCCAGCAGCTTAGGATCCCATGGCTACGAGCAGTACTTC.

The chain uses TRBV15 and TRBJ2-1; tentatively, D is TRBD1 or TRBD2 (5 bases each). Trimming took off 0 bases at V and 7 bases at J, with 19 bases between the two ends. The germline CDR1 and CDR2 sequences are LNHNV and YYDKDF (reference sequence). The CDR3 is 17 residues long. CDR3 sequence: CATSRDPHRGPINEQFF. The DNA of the CDR3 is TGTGCCACCAGCAGAGATCCTCACCGGGGCCCGATAAATGAGCAGTTCTTC.

The chain employs TRBV6-1 and TRBJ2-1, with D possibly called TRBD1 or TRBD2 (6 bases each). V was shortened by 8 bases and J by 5 bases, with 19 bases between the two germline ends. CDR1 is MNHNS and CDR2 is SASEGT in the germline V gene. The CDR3 spans 15 residues. DNA for the CDR3: TGTGCCAGCCGGAGGGGGAGTCGAATCAACAATGAGCAGTTCTTC. It translates to CASRRGSRINNEQFF.

V usage is TRBV7-2 and J usage is TRBJ2-1, with D possibly matching TRBD2 (5 bases). The CDR3 is 16 residues long. Deletions cut 2 bases from V and 8 bases from J, with 19 bases between. Germline lookup yields CDR1 SGHTA and CDR2 FQGNSA. The CDR3 is CASSLIGELAVDEQFF. The CDR3 nucleotides are TGTGCCAGCAGCTTAATCGGGGAGCTGGCAGTCGATGAGCAGTTCTTC.

This sequence joins TRBV28 and TRBJ2-7; TRBD1 matches at 12 bases. CDR3 length: 16 residues. CDR1 and CDR2 from the germline V gene are MDHEN and SYDVKM. The V and J ends lost 0 bases and 0 bases, in that order; junction bases with no gene match: 0. As DNA, the CDR3 is TGTGCCAGCAGTTTATGGGGACAGGGGGCCTCCTACGAGCAGTACTTC. This translates into CASSLWGQGASYEQYF. The full variable domain, in which reference TRBV28 and TRBJ2-7 provide the parts outside the CDR3, is DVKVTQSSRYLVKRTGEKVFLECVQDMDHENMFWYRQDPGLGLRLIYFSYDVKMKEKGDIPEGYSVSREKKERFSLILESASTNQTSMYLCASSLWGQGASYEQYFGPGTRLTVT.

The V and J genes are TRBV10-3 and TRBJ1-2; D is uncertain. V was pared by 3 bases and J by 3 bases, with 14 bases between. The CDR3 sequence is 15 residues long. Looked up from germline, CDR1 is ENHRY and CDR2 is SYGVKD. CDR3 loop: CAISDGRTFYYGYTF. The DNA of the CDR3 is TGTGCCATCAGTGATGGGCGGACCTTCTACTATGGCTACACCTTC.

This clonotype was found a few times. This chain connects TRBV7-9 to TRBJ2-5, with D perhaps TRBD1 (6 bases). Matching the DNA end better, TRBJ2-1 makes the J call doubtful. This CDR3 region has 14 residues. Germline V lookup: CDR1 SEHNR, CDR2 FQNEAQ (reference sequence). The CDR3 is CASSATGFQETQFF. The CDR3 region has the DNA TGTGCCAGCAGCGCGACAGGTTTCCAAGAGACCCAGTTCTTC.

This clonotype was counted only a few times. The rearrangement uses TRBV20-1 and TRBJ2-3; D is unresolved. V lost 6 bases to trimming and J lost 10 bases, with 14 bases between them. CDR3 length: 11 amino acids. CDR1 is DFQATT and CDR2 is SNEGSKA in the germline V gene (reference sequence). CDR3 bases: TGCAGTGCCACCCACCTTGGTCCGCAGTATTTT. Translated: CSATHLGPQYF.

The chain employs TRBV7-2 and TRBJ1-5; weak D call: TRBD1 (6 bases). V was pared by 2 bases and J by 0 bases, with 14 bases between. Germline V gives CDR1 SGHTA, CDR2 FQGNSA. The CDR3 covers 17 residues. In nucleotides, the CDR3 is TGTGCCAGCAGCTTAAGGGGGGGCATCTATAGCAATCAGCCCCAGCATTTT. Its translation is CASSLRGGIYSNQPQHF.

This clonotype was seen a few times. The V gene is TRBV7-9, the J gene TRBJ1-2; no clear D. The CDR3 runs to 15 residues. V was shortened by 5 bases and J by 0 bases, with 13 bases between the two germline ends. Germline V gene sequence: CDR1 SEHNR, CDR2 FQNEAQ (reference sequence). CDR3 bases: TGTGCCAGCAGCCAACGAGACGGGGCTAACTATGGCTACACCTTC. Residues: CASSQRDGANYGYTF.

As concerns this clonotype: The junction shows a germline mismatch at one end, possibly a read error. This rearrangement joins TRBV12-3 or TRBV12-4 to TRBJ2-5, with D maybe TRBD2 (6 bases). The CDR3 runs to 17 residues. CDR3 nucleotides: TGTGCCAGCAGTTTAGGCGGGACCGCTTTGTGGCAAGAGCCCCAGTACTTC. Protein: CASSLGGTALWQEPQYF.

The chain carries TRBV6-1 and TRBJ2-7; 9 nucleotides line up with TRBD1. The CDR3 covers 14 residues. Germline loops: CDR1 MNHNS, CDR2 SASEGT. With 7 bases clipped from V and 1 base from J, the junction kept 5 bases outside the gene matches. CDR3 sequence reads: CASNRDRVSYEQYF. CDR3 DNA sequence: TGTGCCAGCAATCGGGACAGGGTGTCCTACGAGCAGTACTTC.

The chain links TRBV20-1 to TRBJ2-7, with D uncertain. The CDR3 consists of 13 residues. The V gene lost 7 bases and the J gene lost 3 bases, with 16 bases spanning the gap. Germline-derived CDR1 and CDR2 are DFQATT and SNEGSKA (reference sequence). CDR3 sequence: CSGRLLGYYEQYF. The CDR3 DNA reads TGCAGTGGCCGCCTGCTAGGATACTACGAGCAGTACTTC.

This chain joins TRBV20-1 and TRBJ1-1; D gene unclear. Germline CDR1 reads DFQATT; CDR2 reads SNEGSKA (reference sequence). V shed 2 bases and J shed 1 base, with 8 bases lying between them. This CDR3 spans 13 amino acids. The CDR3 DNA sequence: TGCAGTGCTAGACACGGAGGGAACACTGAAGCTTTCTTT. The encoded protein is CSARHGGNTEAFF.